This T cell receptor beta chain derives from a study of blood T cells in healthy people across ages. Study observations and caveats: Measured against age, TCR beta diversity per million T cells decreased in a roughly linear manner.

The second PCR ran about 7 to 12 cycles with a sample-barcoded 5' primer and J-beta primers. Every molecule of cDNA carried a tag from a template-switch adaptor with 12 random nucleotides. Each CDR3 protein gets one entry after TCRdb re-called the 5' RACE reads with MiXCR. The repertoire consists of 700,000 to 900,000 distinct CDR3 sequences, with roughly 50% occurring once and the leading ten covering roughly two fifths. The donors, healthy Caucasians from Russia, were aged 6 to 90. About this clonotype itself: The antigen is unknown.

The CDR3 loop spans 14 amino acids. J was trimmed by 1 base and V by 7 bases; bases with no gene match: 6. The germline V gene has CDR1 DFQATT and CDR2 SNEGSKA (reference sequence). This TCR was recovered from a man older than 75 in good health. The chain has TRBV20-1 and TRBJ2-3; 9 nucleotides line up with TRBD1. The sequencing input was blood. CDR3 loop: CSGENRGRTDTQYF. The CDR3 DNA reads as TGCAGTGGGGAGAACAGGGGGCGCACAGATACGCAGTATTTT.